What follows are 19 T cell receptor beta chains derived from one specimen sequenced in a study of T cell responses to AZD1222 COVID-19 vaccine. Sequencing used immunoSEQ multiplex PCR; TCRdb keeps in-frame clones, though not all of them. In the table there are about 31,000 clones, approximately 88% of which are singletons. This specimen was peripheral blood, taken 28 days after the second AZD1222 dose. These receptors all come from an adult who received the AZD1222 COVID-19 vaccine.

The rearrangement links TRBV24-1 to TRBJ1-5, with TRBD1 matching 11 bases. In germline, CDR1 is KGHDR, CDR2 SFDVKD. V trimming: 6 bases; J trimming: 2 bases; junction bases outside the gene matches: 14. This CDR3 has 19 residues. The CDR3: CATSPTPGQGAMGNQPQHF. The CDR3 DNA is TGTGCCACCAGTCCCACCCCAGGACAGGGGGCAATGGGCAATCAGCCCCAGCATTTT.

V and J are TRBV4-3 and TRBJ1-2; D call uncertain. V was cut by 0 bases and J by 3 bases, with 17 bases left in between. The CDR3 totals 17 residues. CDR1 and CDR2 (germline): LGHNA, YSLEER. CDR3: CASSQDPRQSGHYGYTF. CDR3 in DNA: TGCGCCAGCAGCCAAGATCCCCGCCAGTCGGGCCACTATGGCTACACCTTC.

This clone was picked up a small number of times. The V gene is TRBV27, the J gene TRBJ1-5; the D gene is possibly TRBD1 (5 bases). Trimming removed 2 bases from V and 5 bases from J, with 13 bases in between. In germline, CDR1 is MNHEY, CDR2 SMNVEV (reference sequence). This CDR3 contains 15 residues. For the CDR3, the DNA is TGTGCCAGCAGTTTAGGCCAGGGCCCTTATCAGCCCCAGCATTTT. Translation: CASSLGQGPYQPQHF.

The CDR3: CASSQATGNGYTF. The DNA of the CDR3 is TGCGCCAGCAGCCAAGCTACAGGGAACGGCTACACCTTC. This chain uses TRBV4-1 with TRBJ1-2; D is possibly TRBD1 (6 bases). The V gene's germline CDR1 is MGHRA and CDR2 YSYEKL. Trimming removed 1 base at V and 8 bases at J, with 11 bases between. The CDR3 totals 13 residues.

The chain employs TRBV6-2 or TRBV6-3 and TRBJ1-5, with D possibly TRBD1 on 5 matching bases. CDR1 is MNHEY, CDR2 SVGEGT, per germline. This CDR3 comprises 17 residues. The germline V and J ends were trimmed by 2 bases and 0 bases, with 14 bases remaining between them. The CDR3 sequence is CASSYPGTDFSNQPQHF. The CDR3 bases are TGTGCCAGCAGTTACCCCGGGACGGATTTTAGCAATCAGCCCCAGCATTTT.

The gene calls are TRBV5-1 and TRBJ1-2; no firm D call. The length of the CDR3 is 12 residues. The V end was cut by 2 bases, the J end by 7 bases, with 9 bases between. The germline V gene has CDR1 SGHRS and CDR2 YFSETQ. In nucleotides, the CDR3 is TGCGCCAGCAGCTTTCCAGGAGGTGGCTACACCTTC. This sequence encodes CASSFPGGGYTF.

The chain couples TRBV27 to TRBJ1-5; a weak D match, TRBD1 (5 bases). V was cut by 4 bases and J by 0 bases, with 7 bases left in between. The V gene's germline CDR1 is MNHEY and CDR2 SMNVEV (reference sequence). This CDR3 contains 14 residues. CDR3 nucleotide sequence: TGTGCCAGCAGTTCCGGGGGTAGCAATCAGCCCCAGCATTTT. Its translation: CASSSGGSNQPQHF.

The chain uses TRBV20-1 and TRBJ1-1, with 9 bases that match TRBD1. Germline CDR1 DFQATT, CDR2 SNEGSKA (reference sequence). V lost 3 bases and J lost 1; bases outside the gene matches: 3. This CDR3 is 14 amino acids long. The CDR3 spells CSASRDRANTEAFF. The CDR3 region has the DNA TGCAGTGCTAGTCGGGACAGGGCGAACACTGAAGCTTTCTTT.

The rearrangement uses TRBV4-1 and TRBJ1-6; D possibly corresponds to TRBD1 (5 bases). There are 15 residues in the CDR3. Germline CDR1 MGHRA, CDR2 YSYEKL. V lost 4 bases to trimming and J lost 8 bases, with 15 bases between them. The CDR3 nucleotides read TGCGCCAGCAGCCTCCGGATTGGGGGTGATTCACCCCTCCACTTT. As protein: CASSLRIGGDSPLHF.

The rearrangement uses TRBV7-9 and TRBJ2-7, with D tentatively TRBD2 (5 bases). The CDR3 has 13 residues. V was shortened by 5 bases and J by 6 bases, with 14 bases between the two germline ends. Germline V gene lookup returns CDR1 SEHNR and CDR2 FQNEAQ (reference sequence). CDR3 residues: CASSPGGTSEQYF. DNA of the CDR3: TGTGCCAGCAGCCCAGGAGGCACAAGCGAGCAGTACTTC.

The chain recombines TRBV7-2 with TRBJ1-5; weak D call: TRBD1 (5 bases). V lost 5 bases and J 7 bases, leaving 12 bases between the germline ends. The length of the CDR3 is 13 residues. The V gene's germline CDR1 is SGHTA and CDR2 FQGNSA. CDR3 sequence (DNA): TGTGCCAGCAGCACCGGGACCTACCAGCCCCAGCATTTT. It translates to CASSTGTYQPQHF.

The V and J genes are TRBV7-2 and TRBJ1-2; TRBD1 might be the D (6 bases). The CDR3 runs 15 residues. Germline assignment: CDR1 SGHTA and CDR2 FQGNSA. The V end lost 4 bases, the J end lost 4 bases, and 16 bases lay between the germline ends. The CDR3 protein is CASSSGASLSYGYTF. The CDR3 coding sequence is TGTGCCAGCAGCTCAGGGGCATCCCTTAGCTATGGCTACACCTTC.

This chain uses TRBV15 with TRBJ1-1; D gene uncertain. Germline lookup yields CDR1 LNHNV and CDR2 YYDKDF (reference sequence). The CDR3 has 16 amino acids. V was trimmed by 2 bases and J by 3 bases, leaving 16 bases between them. CDR3 sequence: CATSRPVSTTHTEAFF. In DNA, the CDR3 is TGTGCCACCAGCAGACCAGTCTCCACAACCCACACTGAAGCTTTCTTT.

V and J are TRBV4-1 and TRBJ1-2, with 7 bases aligning to TRBD1. Germline lookup yields CDR1 MGHRA and CDR2 YSYEKL. The V gene end was trimmed by 1 base and the J gene end by 8 bases; junction bases not matched to a gene: 7. This CDR3 region has 14 residues. The CDR3, as DNA: TGCGCCAGCAGCCAAGCAGGGGGGCTCAAGGGCTACACCTTC. Residues: CASSQAGGLKGYTF.

This sequence joins TRBV18 and TRBJ1-4; D remains unclear. Germline V lookup: CDR1 KGHSH, CDR2 LQKENI. The CDR3 totals 13 residues. The V gene lost 6 bases and the J gene lost 4 bases, with 9 bases spanning the gap. The CDR3 loop is CASSRAHNEKLFF. CDR3 nucleotide sequence: TGTGCCAGCTCCCGAGCGCATAATGAAAAACTGTTTTTT. Full variable domain (rest looked up from reference TRBV18 and TRBJ1-4): NAGVMQNPRHLVRRRGQEARLRCSPMKGHSHVYWYRQLPEEGLKFMVYLQKENIIDESGMPKERFSAEFPKEGPSILRIQQVVRGDSAAYFCASSRAHNEKLFFGSGTQLSVL.

This clone appeared once. The chain has TRBV29-1 and TRBJ2-3, with D tentatively TRBD1 (5 bases). In germline, CDR1 is SQVTM, CDR2 ANQGSEA. The CDR3 sequence is 14 residues long. Trimming took 7 bases from V and 4 from J, leaving 18 bases between them. The CDR3 loop reads CSGQTGHRSDTQYF. The DNA for the CDR3 is TGCAGCGGGCAAACAGGTCACCGGTCAGATACGCAGTATTTT.

The chain couples TRBV27 to TRBJ2-3; D is uncertain. In germline, CDR1 is MNHEY, CDR2 SMNVEV (reference sequence). This CDR3 has 14 amino acids. V dropped 10 bases and J dropped 3 bases, with 17 bases sitting between them. As DNA, the CDR3 is TGTGCCACCGCGTCCCTGCGGTCTACAGATACGCAGTATTTT. It translates to CATASLRSTDTQYF.

This chain connects TRBV5-8 to TRBJ2-3; no definite D call. Germline loops: CDR1 SGHTS, CDR2 YDEGEE. CDR3 size: 13 residues. Trimming cost V 2 bases and J 0 bases, with 4 bases left between them. CDR3 sequence (DNA): TGTGCCAGCAGCTTATACAGCACAGATACGCAGTATTTT. Encoded protein: CASSLYSTDTQYF.

The chain is built from TRBV21-1 and TRBJ2-2; the table assigns TRBD2, which was not confirmed against the DNA. TRBV21-1 represents a pseudogene. The length of the CDR3 is 14 residues. The CDR3 DNA reads TGTGCCAGCAGCAAAAGGCGGGGGACCGGGGAGCTGTTTTTT. This gives the protein CASSKRRGTGELFF.